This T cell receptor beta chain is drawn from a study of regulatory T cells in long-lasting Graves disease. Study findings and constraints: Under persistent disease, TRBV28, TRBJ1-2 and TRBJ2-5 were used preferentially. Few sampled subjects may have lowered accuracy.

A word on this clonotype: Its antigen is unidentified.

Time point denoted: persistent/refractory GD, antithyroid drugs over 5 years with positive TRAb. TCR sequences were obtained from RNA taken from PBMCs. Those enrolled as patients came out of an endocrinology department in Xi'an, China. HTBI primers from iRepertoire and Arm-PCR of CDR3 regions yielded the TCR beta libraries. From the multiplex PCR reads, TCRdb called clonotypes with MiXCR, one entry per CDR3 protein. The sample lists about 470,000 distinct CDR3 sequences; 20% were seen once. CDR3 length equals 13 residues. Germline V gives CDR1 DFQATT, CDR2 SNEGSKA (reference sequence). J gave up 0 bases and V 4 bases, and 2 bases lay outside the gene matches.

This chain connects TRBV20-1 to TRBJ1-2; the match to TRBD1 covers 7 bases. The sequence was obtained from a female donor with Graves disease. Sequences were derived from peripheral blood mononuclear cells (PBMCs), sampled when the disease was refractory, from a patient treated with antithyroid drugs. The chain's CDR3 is CSAIGTANYGYTF. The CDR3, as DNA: TGCAGTGCTATAGGGACAGCTAACTATGGCTACACCTTC.